The 22 T cell receptor beta chains in this list originate from one sample, sequenced in a study of regulatory T cells in long-lasting Graves disease. Documented time point: newly diagnosed GD, antithyroid drugs for less than 3 months. There was RNA extracted from PBMCs, and the TCR library was made from it. Sequencing libraries for TCR beta were prepared with iRepertoire HTBI primers and Arm-PCR of CDR3 regions. One entry per CDR3 protein results from TCRdb running MiXCR on the multiplex PCR reads. Among hundreds of thousands of distinct CDR3 sequences listed, about 15% were seen once. These sequences were also reported in another study, on T cells in Graves' hyperthyroidism and ophthalmopathy.

The specimen comprised peripheral blood mononuclear cells (PBMCs), sampled at new diagnosis, from a patient treated with antithyroid drugs. Receptor source: a woman aged 35-60 years with Graves disease.

This clonotype occurred many times. V is TRBV6-2 or TRBV6-3 and J is TRBJ2-5; D remains ambiguous. There are 12 residues in the CDR3. The ends were cut back, 0 bases at V and 7 bases at J, with 6 bases in the middle. The germline V gene encodes CDR1 MNHEY and CDR2 SVGEGT. CDR3 sequence reads: CASSYSGATQYF. As DNA, the CDR3 is TGTGCCAGCAGTTACTCGGGTGCGACCCAGTACTTC.

This clonotype was counted at least ten times. The chain carries TRBV18 and TRBJ1-1; no reliable D call. Germline-derived CDR1 and CDR2 are KGHSH and LQKENI. This CDR3 comprises 13 residues. The V end was cut by 3 bases, the J end by 1 base, with 6 bases between. This CDR3 is CASSPQENTEAFF. The CDR3 nucleotides are TGTGCCAGCTCACCTCAGGAGAACACTGAAGCTTTCTTT.

This clonotype came up many times. The chain joins TRBV3-1 to TRBJ1-2; D unclear. In germline, CDR1 is LGHDT, CDR2 YNNKEL (reference sequence). This CDR3 contains 13 residues. Trimming removed 4 bases from V and 3 bases from J, with 9 bases in between. The CDR3 is CASSPTEYYGYTF. DNA for the CDR3: TGTGCCAGCAGCCCGACGGAGTACTATGGCTACACCTTC.

This clonotype was seen a few times. This chain connects TRBV30 to TRBJ2-7; no clear D. Germline CDR1 and CDR2: GTSNPN and SVGIG (reference sequence). The germline V and J ends were trimmed by 3 bases and 9 bases, with 15 bases remaining between them. The CDR3 is made up of 12 amino acids. CDR3: CAWRGEALGQYF. The CDR3 DNA follows: TGTGCCTGGAGGGGCGAGGCGCTAGGGCAGTACTTC.

This CDR3 is CASSGPPGLAGPNEQFF. The CDR3 DNA sequence: TGTGCCAGCAGCGGACCTCCGGGACTAGCGGGGCCCAATGAGCAGTTCTTC. V is TRBV6-2 or TRBV6-3 and J is TRBJ2-1, with TRBD2 matching 13 bases. There are 17 residues in the CDR3. In germline, CDR1 is MNHEY, CDR2 SVGEGT. V dropped 6 bases and J dropped 6; count of bases not matched to a gene: 11.

This chain links TRBV12-3 or TRBV12-4 with TRBJ2-3, with TRBD2 as a possible D gene (6 bases). The CDR3 runs 16 residues. V lost 7 bases and J 2 bases, leaving 19 bases between the germline ends. In DNA, the CDR3 is TGTGCCAGCACCCCCTCCCGACTAGTGTCCACAGATACGCAGTATTTT. As protein: CASTPSRLVSTDTQYF.

Only a few counts were recorded for this clonotype. With a much larger clone just one base away, this may be a read error. This chain connects TRBV2 to TRBJ1-1; no clear D. With 7 bases removed from V and 3 bases from J, the gap between germline ends came to 15 bases. Looked up from germline, CDR1 is SNHLY and CDR2 is FYNNEI. This CDR3 spans 14 amino acids. CDR3 in amino acids: CASKGLFVDTEAFF. CDR3 in DNA: TGTGCCAGCAAAGGCCTGTTCGTGGACACTGAAGCTTTCTTT.

The chain recombines TRBV2 with TRBJ1-3; a possible D gene is TRBD1 (5 bases). This CDR3 comprises 15 residues. CDR1 and CDR2 (germline): SNHLY, FYNNEI. The ends were cut back, 5 bases at V and 2 bases at J, with 13 bases in the middle. CDR3: CASSPWGNPGNTIYF. The DNA for the CDR3 is TGTGCCAGCAGTCCCTGGGGCAACCCTGGAAACACCATATATTTT. Complete variable domain (other parts from reference TRBV2 and TRBJ1-3): EPEVTQTPSHQVTQMGQEVILRCVPISNHLYFYWYRQILGQKVEFLVSFYNNEISEKSEIFDDQFSVERPDGSNFTLKIRSTKLEDSAMYFCASSPWGNPGNTIYFGEGSWLTVV.

This clonotype was seen a few times. The chain couples TRBV27 to TRBJ2-5; the D gene is possibly TRBD1 (7 bases). CDR1 MNHEY and CDR2 SMNVEV come from the germline V gene (reference sequence). Trimming took 4 bases from V and 13 from J, leaving 13 bases between them. This CDR3 has 11 amino acids. The DNA for the CDR3 is TGTGCCAGCAGTTCAGGGGGGCCAGCGTACTTC. Its protein product is CASSSGGPAYF.

This clonotype turned up a few times. Relative to the germline gene, one junction end is altered; a read error may explain this. The genes are TRBV6-9 and TRBJ2-7; no clear D. The CDR3 runs 14 residues. Per germline, CDR1 MNHGY and CDR2 SVAAGI. In nucleotides, the CDR3 is TGTGCCAGCAGTTTGGGCGGACCACCCTACGAGCAGCACTTC. It codes for CASSLGGPPYEQHF.

As for this clonotype: A read error may explain this, as a much larger clone is one base away. The chain couples TRBV5-1 to TRBJ2-1; perhaps TRBD2 as D (6 bases). Germline V gene lookup returns CDR1 SGHRS and CDR2 YFSETQ. Deletions cut 0 bases from V and 10 bases from J, with 17 bases between. CDR3 length: 15 residues. CDR3 nucleotide sequence: TGCGCCAGCAGCTTGGGACTAGTATGGAGAGACGAGCAGTTCTTC. As protein: CASSLGLVWRDEQFF.

This clonotype has a handful of counts. This chain links TRBV6-1 with TRBJ2-7; TRBD2 matches 9 bases. Unmatched junction bases numbered 12, after V lost 5 bases and J lost 7 bases. CDR3 length: 15 residues. Germline CDR1 and CDR2: MNHNS and SASEGT. The CDR3 is CASSKLAGLLGEQYF. The CDR3 DNA reads as TGTGCCAGCAGTAAGCTAGCGGGACTCTTGGGAGAGCAGTACTTC.

This clonotype has ten or more counts. The rearrangement uses TRBV7-3 and TRBJ1-1, with D uncertain. CDR1 and CDR2 (germline): SGHTA, FQGTGA. The CDR3 is 13 residues long. Trimming left V 5 bases short and J 6 bases short, with 13 bases between. CDR3: CASSPVVGAEAFF. The CDR3 DNA follows: TGTGCCAGCAGCCCCGTCGTTGGGGCTGAAGCTTTCTTT.

This clonotype has ten or more counts. The J gene is TRBJ2-5, the V gene TRBV3-1; D remains unclear. The CDR3 length is 15 residues. Trimming pared 1 base from V and 7 bases from J, leaving 16 bases between. Germline-derived CDR1 and CDR2 are LGHDT and YNNKEL (reference sequence). This CDR3 is CASSQVDGAWGTQYF. In nucleotides, the CDR3 is TGTGCCAGCAGCCAAGTGGATGGTGCGTGGGGGACCCAGTACTTC.

Comment on this clonotype: This clone may be a read error of a much larger clone one base away. The CDR3 nucleotides read TGTGCCAGCGGTGAGGGCAGGGGAGGATGGGAGACCCAGTACTTC. Amino acid sequence: CASGEGRGGWETQYF. V is TRBV6-1 and J is TRBJ2-5; D is possibly TRBD1 or TRBD2 (6 bases each). The CDR3 is 15 residues long. Germline V CDR1 and CDR2: MNHNS, SASEGT.

This clonotype has ten or more counts. The V call is TRBV30, the J call TRBJ1-1; 7 bases are a match to TRBD1. V lost 5 bases and J lost 5; bases outside the gene matches: 2. Germline V gene sequence: CDR1 GTSNPN, CDR2 SVGIG (reference sequence). The CDR3 covers 11 residues. The CDR3 coding sequence is TGTGCCTGGTTCAGGGGGACTGAAGCTTTCTTT. It translates to CAWFRGTEAFF.

The table lists this clonotype with many counts. The rearrangement links TRBV12-3 or TRBV12-4 to TRBJ1-5; D is ambiguous. This CDR3 comprises 16 residues. V was cut by 4 bases and J by 2 bases, with 15 bases left in between. CDR3 region: CASSWLRGSGNQPQHF. The CDR3 DNA reads TGTGCCAGCAGTTGGCTTCGTGGGTCTGGCAATCAGCCCCAGCATTTT.

This clonotype was counted a few times. The chain has TRBV9 and TRBJ2-5; 8 bases line up with TRBD2. This CDR3 has 15 amino acids. With 0 bases clipped from V and 3 bases from J, the junction kept 4 bases outside the gene matches. Germline lookup yields CDR1 SGDLS and CDR2 YYNGEE. Written as DNA, the CDR3 is TGTGCCAGCAGCGTAGCTGGCGGGGGGAAAGAGACCCAGTACTTC. It encodes CASSVAGGGKETQYF. The whole variable domain, filled in from reference TRBV9 and TRBJ2-5, reads DSGVTQTPKHLITATGQRVTLRCSPRSGDLSVYWYQQSLDQGLQFLIQYYNGEERAKGNILERFSAQQFPDLHSELNLSSLELGDSALYFCASSVAGGGKETQYFGPGTRLLVL.

This clonotype was seen at least ten times. V and J are TRBV20-1 and TRBJ2-5, with D perhaps TRBD1 (5 bases). The CDR3 is made up of 14 amino acids. Trimming cost V 0 bases and J 2 bases, with 10 bases left between them. CDR1 and CDR2 from the germline V gene are DFQATT and SNEGSKA (reference sequence). CDR3 DNA: TGCAGTGCTAGAGATCAGGGCAGACAAGAGACCCAGTACTTC. Amino acids: CSARDQGRQETQYF.

About this clonotype itself: A much larger clone differs from this one at a single base, so this may be a read error. The rearrangement links TRBV2 to TRBJ2-7; the match to TRBD1 covers 7 bases. This CDR3 comprises 13 residues. CDR1 and CDR2 (germline): SNHLY, FYNNEI. The CDR3 here is CASSSTGVYVQYF. The CDR3 DNA sequence: TGTGCCAGCAGTTCAACAGGGGTCTACGTGCAGTACTTC.

This clonotype was seen more than once but under ten times. The CDR3 protein is CASSLIGADNTIYF. The CDR3 DNA is TGTGCCAGCAGCCTCATAGGGGCGGACAACACCATATATTTT. The chain couples TRBV7-9 to TRBJ1-3; a weak D match, TRBD1 (5 bases). The CDR3 is made up of 14 amino acids. Germline values: CDR1 SEHNR, CDR2 FQNEAQ (reference sequence). Trimming shortened V by 5 bases and J by 7 bases, and 15 bases separated the two germline ends.

This clonotype occurred once. A read error is the likely source, as a far larger clone sits one nucleotide away. This sequence joins TRBV2 and TRBJ2-1; D may correspond to TRBD1 or TRBD2 (5 bases each). The J call is in doubt because the DNA end fits TRBJ2-3 better. From germline, CDR1 is SNHLY and CDR2 FYNNEI. The CDR3 consists of 14 residues. This chain's CDR3 is CASSERGVPDMQYF. The DNA for the CDR3 is TGTGCCAGCAGTGAAAGGGGAGTTCCAGATATGCAGTATTTT.